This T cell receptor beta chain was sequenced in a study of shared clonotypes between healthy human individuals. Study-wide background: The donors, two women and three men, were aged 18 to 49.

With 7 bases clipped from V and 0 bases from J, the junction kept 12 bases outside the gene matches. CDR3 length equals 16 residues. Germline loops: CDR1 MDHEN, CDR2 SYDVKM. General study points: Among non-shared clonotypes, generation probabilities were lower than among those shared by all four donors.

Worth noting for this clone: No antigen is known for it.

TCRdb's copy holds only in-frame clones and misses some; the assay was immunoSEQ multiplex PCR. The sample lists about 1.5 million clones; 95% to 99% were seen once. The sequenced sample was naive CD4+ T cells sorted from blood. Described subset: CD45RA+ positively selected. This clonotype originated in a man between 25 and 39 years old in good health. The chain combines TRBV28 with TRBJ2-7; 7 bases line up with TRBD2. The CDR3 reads CASTHRLGTISYEQYF. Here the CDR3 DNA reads TGTGCCAGCACCCATAGGCTAGGGACTATCTCCTACGAGCAGTACTTC.